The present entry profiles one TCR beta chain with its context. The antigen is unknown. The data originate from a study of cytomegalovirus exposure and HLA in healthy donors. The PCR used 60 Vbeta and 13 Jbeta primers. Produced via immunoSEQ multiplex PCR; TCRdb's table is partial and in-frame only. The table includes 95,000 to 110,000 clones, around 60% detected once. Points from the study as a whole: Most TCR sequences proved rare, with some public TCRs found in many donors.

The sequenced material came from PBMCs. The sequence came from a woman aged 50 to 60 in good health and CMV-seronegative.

The CDR3 is CASSLDARTEAFF. In DNA form, the CDR3 reads TGCGCCAGCAGCTTGGATGCGCGCACTGAAGCTTTCTTT. The V gene is TRBV5-1, the J gene TRBJ1-1; D remains ambiguous. Per germline, CDR1 SGHRS and CDR2 YFSETQ. This CDR3 region has 13 residues. V lost 0 bases and J lost 4, with 7 bases in between.